One and the same sample provided the 3 T cell receptor beta chains below, sequenced in a study of T cells after yellow fever vaccination. TCRdb reprocessed the 5' RACE reads with MiXCR, giving one entry per CDR3 protein. The sample has some 150,000 distinct CDR3 sequences, approximately 9.9% seen once. The sample here was CD8+ T cells sorted from PBMCs, taken 45 days after the yellow fever booster vaccination. The receptor source for this set is a man aged 18 to 30 who received the YFV17D yellow fever vaccine.

This clonotype was found a few times. V and J are TRBV9 and TRBJ2-7, with TRBD1 identical over 7 bases. Trimming at V came to 3 bases and at J to 0 bases, leaving 6 bases not matched to a gene. The CDR3 length is 15 residues. In germline, CDR1 is SGDLS, CDR2 YYNGEE. CDR3 amino acids: CASSEGQANSYEQYF. The CDR3 DNA follows: TGTGCCAGCAGCGAAGGACAGGCTAACTCCTACGAGCAGTACTTC.

The chain is built from TRBV7-9 and TRBJ2-5, with TRBD2 matching over 7 bases. Germline assignment: CDR1 SEHNR and CDR2 FQNEAQ (reference sequence). V shed 5 bases and J 2 bases; nucleotides not matched to a gene: 8. There are 15 residues in the CDR3. The CDR3 bases are TGTGCCAGCAGCCCCCGGGGAGGGGATCAAGAGACCCAGTACTTC. Translating it yields CASSPRGGDQETQYF.

This clonotype was picked up a small number of times. The chain has TRBV11-3 and TRBJ1-1, with 12 bases that match TRBD1. V lost 5 bases, J lost 6 bases, and 4 bases stayed unmatched. The germline gives CDR1 SGHNT, CDR2 YENEEA. The CDR3 sequence is 14 residues long. The CDR3 sequence: CASSPGTGGSEAFF. The DNA for the CDR3 is TGTGCCAGCAGCCCGGGGACAGGGGGCTCTGAAGCTTTCTTT.